This TCR beta chain was recorded in a study of T cells in Graves' hyperthyroidism and ophthalmopathy. Trimming pared 5 bases from V and 8 bases from J, leaving 18 bases between. The CDR3 sequence is 15 residues long. Researchers took RNA transcripts and amplified the TCR beta CDR3 regions from them. TCR CDR3 regions were first amplified by RT-PCR with HTBI primers. Each CDR3 protein is one row after TCRdb ran MiXCR on the multiplex PCR reads. The profile shows hundreds of thousands of distinct CDR3 sequences, 14% of them singletons. To note about this clonotype: Its antigen is undetermined.

Study outcomes and limitations: Model predictions of ophthalmopathy came a median approximately seven months before onset. Most expanded thyroid clonotypes above 0.001 recurred in blood.

This chain uses TRBV12-3 or TRBV12-4 with TRBJ1-4; D may be TRBD1 (5 bases). The receptor was derived from a woman between 18 and 29 years old with Graves' hyperthyroidism. Sequencing used blood. DNA of the CDR3: TGTGCCAGCAGTCCGGGAGGGGTCATTGAGGAAAAACTGTTTTTT. Its translation: CASSPGGVIEEKLFF.